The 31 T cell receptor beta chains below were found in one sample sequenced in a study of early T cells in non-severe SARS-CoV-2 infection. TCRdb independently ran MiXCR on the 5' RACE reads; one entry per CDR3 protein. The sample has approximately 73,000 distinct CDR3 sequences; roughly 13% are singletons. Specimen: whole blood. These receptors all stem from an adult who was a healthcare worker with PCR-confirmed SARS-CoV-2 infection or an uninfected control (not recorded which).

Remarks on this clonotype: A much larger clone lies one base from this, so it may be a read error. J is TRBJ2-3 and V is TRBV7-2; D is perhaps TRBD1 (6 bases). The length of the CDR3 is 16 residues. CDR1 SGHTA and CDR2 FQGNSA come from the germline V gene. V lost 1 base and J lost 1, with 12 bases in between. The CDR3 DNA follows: TGTGCCAGCAGCTTAGACAGGGATGGAGGCACAGATACGCAGTATTTT. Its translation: CASSLDRDGGTDTQYF. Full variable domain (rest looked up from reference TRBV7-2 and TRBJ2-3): GAGVSQSPSNKVTEKGKDVELRCDPISGHTALYWYRQSLGQGLEFLIYFQGNSAPDKSGLPSDRFSAERTGGSVSTLTIQRTQQEDSAVYLCASSLDRDGGTDTQYFGPGTRLTVL.

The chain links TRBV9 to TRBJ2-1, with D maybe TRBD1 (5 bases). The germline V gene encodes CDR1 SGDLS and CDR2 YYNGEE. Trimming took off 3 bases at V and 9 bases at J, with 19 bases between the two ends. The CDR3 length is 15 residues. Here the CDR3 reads CASSARASQVSEQFF. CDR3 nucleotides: TGTGCCAGCAGCGCACGAGCCTCACAGGTTTCTGAGCAGTTCTTC.

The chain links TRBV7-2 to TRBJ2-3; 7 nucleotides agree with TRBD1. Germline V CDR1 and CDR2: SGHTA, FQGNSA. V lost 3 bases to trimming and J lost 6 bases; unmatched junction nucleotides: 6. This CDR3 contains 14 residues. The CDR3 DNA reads TGTGCCAGCAGCTTTATAGGGGGCTTTGATACGCAGTATTTT. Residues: CASSFIGGFDTQYF.

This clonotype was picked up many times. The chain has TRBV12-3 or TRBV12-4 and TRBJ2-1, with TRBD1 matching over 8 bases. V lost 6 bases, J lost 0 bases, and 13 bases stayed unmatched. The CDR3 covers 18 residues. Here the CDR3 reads CASRLDRGLRVSYNEQFF. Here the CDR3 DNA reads TGTGCCAGCAGGCTCGACAGGGGCTTGCGAGTCTCCTACAATGAGCAGTTCTTC.

CDR3 region: CASSLGGLVETQYF. The DNA of the CDR3 is TGTGCCAGCAGCTTAGGGGGACTAGTAGAGACCCAGTACTTC. The rearrangement links TRBV11-2 to TRBJ2-5; 8 bases align to TRBD2. The CDR3 runs to 14 residues. V was clipped by 1 base and J by 4 bases; unmatched bases: 2. Germline lookup yields CDR1 SGHAT and CDR2 FQNNGV.

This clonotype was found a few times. In DNA, the CDR3 is TGTGCCAGCAGCGTAGGAGCGGGAGGATCTTACGAGCAGTACTTC. It encodes CASSVGAGGSYEQYF. V gene TRBV9 combines with J gene TRBJ2-7; the match to TRBD2 covers 9 bases. Germline V gene data show CDR1 as SGDLS and CDR2 as YYNGEE. The V and J ends lost 0 bases and 4 bases, in that order; junction bases with no gene match: 5. The CDR3 length is 15 residues. Full variable domain (outside the CDR3, taken from reference TRBV9 and TRBJ2-7): DSGVTQTPKHLITATGQRVTLRCSPRSGDLSVYWYQQSLDQGLQFLIQYYNGEERAKGNILERFSAQQFPDLHSELNLSSLELGDSALYFCASSVGAGGSYEQYFGPGTRLTVT.

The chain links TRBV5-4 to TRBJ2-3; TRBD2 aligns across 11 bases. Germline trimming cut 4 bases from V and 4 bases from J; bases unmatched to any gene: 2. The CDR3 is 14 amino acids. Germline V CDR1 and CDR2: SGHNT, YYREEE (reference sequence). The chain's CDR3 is CASSIAGGPDTQYF. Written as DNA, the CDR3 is TGTGCCAGCAGCATAGCGGGGGGGCCAGATACGCAGTATTTT.

CDR3 protein: CASSPGFSDTDTQYF. Here the CDR3 DNA reads TGTGCCAGCAGCCCAGGGTTTTCGGACACAGATACGCAGTATTTT. The chain is built from TRBV7-9 and TRBJ2-3, with D possibly TRBD1 on 5 matching bases. The CDR3 loop spans 15 amino acids. CDR1 is SEHNR and CDR2 is FQNEAQ in the germline V gene (reference sequence). Trimming shortened V by 5 bases and J by 2 bases, and 14 bases separated the two germline ends.

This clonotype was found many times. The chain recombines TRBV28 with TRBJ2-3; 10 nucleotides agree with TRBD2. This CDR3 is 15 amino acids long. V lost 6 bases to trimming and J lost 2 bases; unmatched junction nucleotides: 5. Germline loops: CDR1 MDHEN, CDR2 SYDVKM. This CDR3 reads CASRTTSGYTDTQYF. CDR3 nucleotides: TGTGCCAGCAGAACGACTAGCGGGTACACAGATACGCAGTATTTT.

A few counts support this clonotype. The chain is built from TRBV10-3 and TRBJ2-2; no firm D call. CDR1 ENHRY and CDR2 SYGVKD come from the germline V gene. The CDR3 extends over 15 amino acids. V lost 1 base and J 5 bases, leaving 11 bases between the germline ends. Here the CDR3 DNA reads TGTGCCATCAGTGAGTTCCGTCTTACTACCGGGGAGCTGTTTTTT. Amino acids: CAISEFRLTTGELFF.

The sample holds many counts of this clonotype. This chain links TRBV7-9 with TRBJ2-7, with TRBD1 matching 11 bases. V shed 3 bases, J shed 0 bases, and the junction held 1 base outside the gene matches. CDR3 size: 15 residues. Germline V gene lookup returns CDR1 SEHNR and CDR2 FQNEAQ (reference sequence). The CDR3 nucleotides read TGTGCCAGCAGCTTCGGGACAGGGGGCTCCTACGAGCAGTACTTC. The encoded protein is CASSFGTGGSYEQYF.

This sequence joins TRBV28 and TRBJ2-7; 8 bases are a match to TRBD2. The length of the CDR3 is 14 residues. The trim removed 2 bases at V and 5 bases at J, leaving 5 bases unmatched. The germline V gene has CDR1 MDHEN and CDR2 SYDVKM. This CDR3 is CASSLREGRHEQYF. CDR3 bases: TGTGCCAGCAGTTTACGGGAGGGGCGGCACGAGCAGTACTTC.

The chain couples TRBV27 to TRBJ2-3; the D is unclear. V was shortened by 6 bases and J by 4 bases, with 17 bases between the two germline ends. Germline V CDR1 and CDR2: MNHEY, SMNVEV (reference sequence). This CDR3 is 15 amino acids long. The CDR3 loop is CASRTPGHVPDTQYF. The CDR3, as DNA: TGTGCCAGCAGAACCCCCGGCCACGTCCCAGATACGCAGTATTTT.

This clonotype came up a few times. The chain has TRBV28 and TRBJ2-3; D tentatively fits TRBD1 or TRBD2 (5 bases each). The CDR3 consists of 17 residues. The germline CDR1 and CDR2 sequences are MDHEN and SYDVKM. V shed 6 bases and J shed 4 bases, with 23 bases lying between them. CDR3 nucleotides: TGTGCCAGCAGCAGTACCGGACGGGGCTATCTCCCAGATACGCAGTATTTT. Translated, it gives CASSSTGRGYLPDTQYF.

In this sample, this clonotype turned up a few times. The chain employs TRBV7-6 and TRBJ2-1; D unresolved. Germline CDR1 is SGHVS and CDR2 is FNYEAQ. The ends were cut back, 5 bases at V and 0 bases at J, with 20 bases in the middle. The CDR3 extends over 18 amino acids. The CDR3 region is CASSPGSADMSSYNEQFF. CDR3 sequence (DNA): TGTGCCAGCAGCCCGGGTAGTGCGGATATGAGCTCCTACAATGAGCAGTTCTTC.

As DNA, the CDR3 is TGTGCCAGCAGTTTCCAGGACAGGGACACTGAAGCTTTCTTT. Amino acid sequence: CASSFQDRDTEAFF. The chain joins TRBV6-2 or TRBV6-3 to TRBJ1-1; 8 bases are shared with TRBD1. V was pared by 4 bases and J by 3 bases, with 4 bases of the junction left unmatched. CDR1 is MNHEY, CDR2 SVGEGT, per germline. The CDR3 contains 14 residues.

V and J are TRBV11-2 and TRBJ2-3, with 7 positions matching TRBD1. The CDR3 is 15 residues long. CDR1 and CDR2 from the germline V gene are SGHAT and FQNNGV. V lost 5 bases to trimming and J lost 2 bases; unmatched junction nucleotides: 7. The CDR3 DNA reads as TGTGCCAGCAGCCTCATCGACAGGGACACAGATACGCAGTATTTT. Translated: CASSLIDRDTDTQYF.

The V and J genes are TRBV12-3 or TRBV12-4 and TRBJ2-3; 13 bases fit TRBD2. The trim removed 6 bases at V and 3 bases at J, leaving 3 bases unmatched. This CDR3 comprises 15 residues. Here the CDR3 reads CASRRTSGRTDTQYF. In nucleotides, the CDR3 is TGTGCCAGCAGGCGGACTAGCGGGAGAACAGATACGCAGTATTTT.

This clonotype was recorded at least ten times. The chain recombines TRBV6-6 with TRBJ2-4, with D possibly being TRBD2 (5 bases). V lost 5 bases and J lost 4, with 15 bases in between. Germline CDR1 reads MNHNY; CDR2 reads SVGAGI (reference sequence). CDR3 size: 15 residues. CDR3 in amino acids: CASSRRGSVKNIQYF. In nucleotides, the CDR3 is TGTGCCAGCAGTCGAAGAGGGTCGGTGAAAAACATTCAGTACTTC.

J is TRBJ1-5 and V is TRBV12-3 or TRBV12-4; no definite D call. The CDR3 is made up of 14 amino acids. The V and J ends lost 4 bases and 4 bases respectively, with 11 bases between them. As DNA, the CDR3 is TGTGCCAGCAGTTCTCTGGAGGAAAATCAGCCCCAGCATTTT. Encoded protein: CASSSLEENQPQHF.

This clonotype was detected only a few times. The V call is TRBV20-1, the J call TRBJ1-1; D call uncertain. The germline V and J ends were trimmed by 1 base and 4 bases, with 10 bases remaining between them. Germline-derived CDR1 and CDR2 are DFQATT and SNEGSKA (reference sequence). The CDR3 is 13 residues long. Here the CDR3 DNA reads TGCAGTGCTAGAGTACCCCCTTCCACTGAAGCTTTCTTT. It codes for CSARVPPSTEAFF.

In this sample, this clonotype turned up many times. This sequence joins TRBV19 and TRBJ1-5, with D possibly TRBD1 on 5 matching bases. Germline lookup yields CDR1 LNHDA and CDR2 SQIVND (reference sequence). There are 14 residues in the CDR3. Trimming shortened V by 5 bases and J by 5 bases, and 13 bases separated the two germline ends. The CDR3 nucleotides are TGTGCCAGTAGTCCTTCGGGGGTAGATCAGCCCCAGCATTTT. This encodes CASSPSGVDQPQHF.

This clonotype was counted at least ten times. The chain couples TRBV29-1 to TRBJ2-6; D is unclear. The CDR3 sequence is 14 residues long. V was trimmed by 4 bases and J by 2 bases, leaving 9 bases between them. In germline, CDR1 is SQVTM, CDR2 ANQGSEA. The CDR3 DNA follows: TGCAGCGTTGGAAGTTTTCCTGGGGCCAACGTCCTGACTTTC. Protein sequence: CSVGSFPGANVLTF.

The CDR3 loop is CASSVYRTTKNYGYTF. CDR3 sequence (DNA): TGTGCCAGCAGTGTCTACAGGACTACAAAAAACTATGGCTACACCTTC. The V call is TRBV6-6, the J call TRBJ1-2, with TRBD1 as a possible D gene (5 bases). CDR1 is MNHNY, CDR2 SVGAGI, per germline (reference sequence). This CDR3 spans 16 amino acids. Trimming pared 5 bases from V and 2 bases from J, leaving 18 bases between.

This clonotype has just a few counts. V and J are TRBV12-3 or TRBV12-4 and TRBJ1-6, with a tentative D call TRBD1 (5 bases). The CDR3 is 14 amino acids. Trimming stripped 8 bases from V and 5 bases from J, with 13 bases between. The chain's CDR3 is CASGWGGDNSPLHF. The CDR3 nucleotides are TGTGCCAGCGGTTGGGGAGGGGATAATTCACCCCTCCACTTT.

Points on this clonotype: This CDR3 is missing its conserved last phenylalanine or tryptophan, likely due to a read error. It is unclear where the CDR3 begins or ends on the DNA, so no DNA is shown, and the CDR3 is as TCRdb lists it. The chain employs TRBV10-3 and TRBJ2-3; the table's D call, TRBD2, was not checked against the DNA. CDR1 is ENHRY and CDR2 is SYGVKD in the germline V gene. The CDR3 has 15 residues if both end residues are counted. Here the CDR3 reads CAISENLAEHSLWEV.

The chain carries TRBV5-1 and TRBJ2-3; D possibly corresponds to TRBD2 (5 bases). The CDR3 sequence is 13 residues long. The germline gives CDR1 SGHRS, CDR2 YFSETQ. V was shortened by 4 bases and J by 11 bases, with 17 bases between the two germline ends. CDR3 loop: CASSPSQAVEQYF. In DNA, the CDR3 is TGCGCCAGCAGCCCTAGCCAAGCGGTAGAGCAGTATTTT.

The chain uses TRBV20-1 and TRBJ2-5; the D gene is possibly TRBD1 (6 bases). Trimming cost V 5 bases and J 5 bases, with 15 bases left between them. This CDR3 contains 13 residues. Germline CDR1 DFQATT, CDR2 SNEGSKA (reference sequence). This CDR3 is CSASRTGTETQYF. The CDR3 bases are TGCAGTGCTTCGCGTACAGGGACGGAGACCCAGTACTTC.

The CDR3 DNA sequence: TGTGCCAGCAGCCGGGGACAGTCCTACGAGCAGTACTTC. Amino acids: CASSRGQSYEQYF. This chain links TRBV11-2 with TRBJ2-7; 7 positions match TRBD1. Germline CDR1 reads SGHAT; CDR2 reads FQNNGV. The CDR3 is made up of 13 amino acids. The ends lost 5 bases at V and 1 base at J; junction bases unmatched: 2.

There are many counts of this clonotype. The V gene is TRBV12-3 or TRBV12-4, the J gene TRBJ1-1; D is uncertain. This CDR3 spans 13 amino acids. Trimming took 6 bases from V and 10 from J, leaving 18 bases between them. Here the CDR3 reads CASSREAGTGAFF. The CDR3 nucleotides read TGTGCCAGCAGCCGCGAAGCGGGCACGGGAGCTTTCTTT.

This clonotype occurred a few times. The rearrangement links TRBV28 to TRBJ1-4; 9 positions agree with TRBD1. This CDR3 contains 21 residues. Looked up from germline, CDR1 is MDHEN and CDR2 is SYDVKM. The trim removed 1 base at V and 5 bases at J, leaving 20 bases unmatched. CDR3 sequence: CASSLLSWILLGTGSNEKLFF. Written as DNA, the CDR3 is TGTGCCAGCAGTTTATTAAGCTGGATCCTACTCGGGACAGGGAGCAATGAAAAACTGTTTTTT.